These 12 T cell receptor beta chains originate from one sample sequenced in a study of T cells in narcolepsy. Measured with immunoSEQ multiplex PCR; TCRdb has only the in-frame clones, and not every one. The table includes tens of thousands of clones, around 81% detected once. The sample comprised CD45RA- memory CD4+ T cells from PBMCs. These receptors were collected from a human donor with narcolepsy.

This clone appeared a single time. This rearrangement joins TRBV15 to TRBJ1-2; perhaps TRBD1 as D (5 bases). Germline CDR1 reads LNHNV; CDR2 reads YYDKDF (reference sequence). With 1 base removed from V and 2 bases from J, the gap between germline ends came to 20 bases. The CDR3 is made up of 18 amino acids. The CDR3 region is CATSRVVPGTGRNYGYTF. Here the CDR3 DNA reads TGTGCCACCAGCAGAGTTGTCCCCGGGACGGGGCGAAACTATGGCTACACCTTC.

Notes on this clone: The same CDR3 also results from other DNA sequences found in this sample. The chain employs TRBV19 and TRBJ1-4; 12 bases map to TRBD1. This CDR3 contains 14 residues. The V gene's germline CDR1 is LNHDA and CDR2 SQIVND (reference sequence). The trim removed 6 bases at V and 10 bases at J, leaving 6 bases unmatched. CDR3 in DNA: TGTGCCAGTAGCCCCTCGGGACAGGGGGCAAAACTGTTTTTT. It yields the protein CASSPSGQGAKLFF.

This chain uses TRBV5-6 with TRBJ2-1; D may be TRBD1 (5 bases). V gave up 0 bases and J gave up 7 bases, with 8 bases separating them. The CDR3 length is 13 residues. The germline V gene encodes CDR1 SGHDT and CDR2 YYEEEE. CDR3 amino acids: CASSLDRLNEQFF. The DNA for the CDR3 is TGTGCCAGCAGCTTGGACAGGCTAAATGAGCAGTTCTTC. The whole variable domain, remainder taken from reference TRBV5-6 and TRBJ2-1, is DAGVTQSPTHLIKTRGQQVTLRCSPKSGHDTVSWYQQALGQGPQFIFQYYEEEERQRGNFPDRFSGHQFPNYSSELNVNALLLGDSALYLCASSLDRLNEQFFGPGTRLTVL.

This clone was observed a few times. The chain uses TRBV10-2 and TRBJ2-7; the match to TRBD2 covers 7 bases. CDR1 and CDR2 (germline): WSHSY, SAAADI. Trimming removed 3 bases from V and 4 bases from J; junction bases left unmatched: 18. The CDR3 has 18 amino acids. For the CDR3, the DNA is TGCGCCAGCAGTGACCCCCACGGGGAGGGTAATTGGAGGTACGAGCAGTACTTC. Its translation is CASSDPHGEGNWRYEQYF.

The V gene is TRBV7-9, the J gene TRBJ1-1; possibly TRBD1 for D (5 bases). Trimming stripped 5 bases from V and 4 bases from J, with 14 bases between. The CDR3 is 14 residues long. Germline CDR1 SEHNR, CDR2 FQNEAQ (reference sequence). In DNA form, the CDR3 reads TGTGCCAGCAGCCCAGACCGGGGGTTCACTGAAGCTTTCTTT. Protein sequence: CASSPDRGFTEAFF.

The chain is built from TRBV5-6 and TRBJ2-6; perhaps TRBD2 as D (6 bases). The V gene's germline CDR1 is SGHDT and CDR2 YYEEEE. The V gene lost 4 bases and the J gene lost 1 base, with 9 bases spanning the gap. This CDR3 comprises 15 residues. The DNA of the CDR3 is TGTGCCAGCAGCGGAGGGACTTCTGGGGCCAACGTCCTGACTTTC. It codes for CASSGGTSGANVLTF. Using reference TRBV5-6 and TRBJ2-6 for the parts outside the CDR3, the full variable domain is DAGVTQSPTHLIKTRGQQVTLRCSPKSGHDTVSWYQQALGQGPQFIFQYYEEEERQRGNFPDRFSGHQFPNYSSELNVNALLLGDSALYLCASSGGTSGANVLTFGAGSRLTVL.

This chain joins TRBV7-9 and TRBJ1-4; D gene ambiguous. CDR1 SEHNR and CDR2 FQNEAQ come from the germline V gene (reference sequence). V was clipped by 1 base and J by 7 bases, with 10 bases between them. The CDR3 contains 14 residues. CDR3 DNA: TGTGCCAGCAGCTTAGTAGCAGGCGGTGAAAAACTGTTTTTT. Protein product: CASSLVAGGEKLFF.

This rearrangement joins TRBV7-2 to TRBJ2-3, with D perhaps TRBD2 (6 bases). Trimming removed 2 bases at V and 6 bases at J, with 12 bases between. The germline CDR1 and CDR2 sequences are SGHTA and FQGNSA. CDR3 size: 14 residues. CDR3 in DNA: TGTGCCAGCAGCTTATTATCCGGGGGTGATACGCAGTATTTT. Its translation: CASSLLSGGDTQYF.

The chain combines TRBV18 with TRBJ2-7, with 8 bases matching TRBD1. The CDR3 loop spans 13 amino acids. Germline CDR1 reads KGHSH; CDR2 reads LQKENI. After removal of 5 bases from V and 3 bases from J, the junction contained 3 bases not matched to a gene. CDR3 in DNA: TGTGCCAGCTCAAAAGACAGGGGCTACGAGCAGTACTTC. Amino acids: CASSKDRGYEQYF.

This clone was observed once. V gene TRBV4-3 combines with J gene TRBJ1-6, with 8 nucleotides matching TRBD1. The J segment lost 10 bases and the V segment lost 2 bases, leaving 19 bases of the junction unmatched. The CDR3 extends over 19 amino acids. Germline V lookup: CDR1 LGHNA, CDR2 YSLEER. CDR3 loop: CASSQNLQPDRVLGSPLHF. CDR3 DNA sequence: TGCGCCAGCAGCCAAAACCTCCAACCGGACAGGGTCTTGGGATCACCCCTCCACTTT.

The rearrangement uses TRBV28 and TRBJ1-1; D is possibly TRBD1 (5 bases). Trimming removed 5 bases at V and 6 bases at J, with 16 bases between. CDR3 length: 14 residues. Per germline, CDR1 MDHEN and CDR2 SYDVKM. The CDR3 region has the DNA TGTGCCAGCAGTGGGGGAGAGTCGAGGTCTGAAGCTTTCTTT. It codes for CASSGGESRSEAFF.

The chain employs TRBV28 and TRBJ1-1; D is perhaps TRBD1 (6 bases). The length of the CDR3 is 11 residues. Trimming removed 8 bases from V and 7 bases from J, with 11 bases in between. The germline gives CDR1 MDHEN, CDR2 SYDVKM. The CDR3 DNA follows: TGTGCCAGCGGAAGGGGGTATGAAGCTTTCTTT. Amino acids: CASGRGYEAFF.